This T cell receptor beta chain was captured in a study of blood T cells in healthy people across ages (dated by TCRdb to the mid-2010s). Regarding the study in general: In model experiments, template switching captured roughly one uniquely barcoded TCR beta cDNA molecule for every two T cells. Donors of different ages were randomly distributed across sequencing lanes to avoid experimental bias. Age-related changes in TCR beta repertoire diversity were measured in the study by deep sequencing normalized with unique cDNA molecular identifiers. Donors were grouped into four age groups: young (average 16 years), middle-aged (roughly 40), aged (around 62) and long-lived (just over 80). The study analyzed two additional independent replicas of 1 million unique cDNA reads from the same blood draw for two donors, one aged 18 to 29 and one aged 80 or older.

The CDR3, cysteine through phenylalanine, is 15 amino acids long. The CDR3 DNA has 45 bases and is translated from base 1. Per the germline V gene, SGHTA is the CDR1 and FQGNSA is the CDR2. V is shortened by 5 bases, J by 4 bases, and the region joining them spans 15 bases. Results the study describes overall, beyond this receptor: Observed TCR beta diversity per million T cells fell roughly linearly with age, and a significant reduction was already apparent by age roughly 40. Bulk unsorted PBMC profiling prevented conclusive comparison of naive and antigen-experienced compartments. The CMV infection status of donors was not known, potentially confounding age-related changes in expanded clonotypes. Compared with the aged group, the long-lived group had more naive CD4+ T cells, fewer expanded clones and increased TCR diversity, suggesting age selection. Estimates of total diversity based on one million sequenced T cells were considered lower bounds and underestimates. There was a strong correlation between observed TCR beta diversity and the percentage of naive T cells measured by flow cytometry.

Donors were under 40 systemically healthy Caucasian individuals from Russia aged roughly 6 to 100 years. Roughly 11 milliliters of peripheral blood were drawn from each donor into EDTA-treated Vacutainer tubes. PBMCs were isolated by Ficoll-Paque density-gradient centrifugation, with at least 6 million obtained per sample. Total RNA, at least 5 micrograms per sample, was extracted from PBMCs with Trizol reagent. Naive CD45RAhigh/CD27high T cell percentages were measured by flow cytometry on a PBMC aliquot from every donor. Library generation was performed with 5' RACE. Sequencing used an Illumina HiSeq 2500. A second PCR of roughly 7 to 11 cycles was performed with a sample-barcoded 5' primer and a J-beta primer mix. A template-switch 5' adaptor carrying 12 random nucleotides introduced a unique molecular identifier onto each TCR beta cDNA molecule. At least 2.5 million CDR3-containing paired-end reads were obtained from each sample. First-strand cDNA was synthesized from all RNA with the Mint cDNA synthesis kit, primed by a TRBC-specific oligonucleotide. Following uracil-DNA glycosylase treatment, a first 18-cycle PCR with universal primers M1SS and BC2_uni_R was performed on all cDNA. The source study handled its data this way. Each sample was normalized by randomly selecting 1 million high-quality reads, each carrying a distinct molecular identifier. Instead of being binned into consensus sequences, reads with shared molecular identifiers were discarded. MiTCR, set to a Q25 quality threshold and the strictest error-elimination algorithm, was used for CDR3 identification, clonotype clustering and error correction. A nonparametric unseen species model with Euler transformation was used to estimate a lower bound on total TCR beta diversity. TCRdb passed the public sequencing reads through fastp at Q25 and MiXCR, retaining productive beta sequences. Entries that share a CDR3 protein sequence are merged under the most common genes and DNA. V and J calls and clone size were set by TCRdb, not the authors. The sample table contains hundreds of thousands of distinct CDR3 sequences; only one count was recorded for roughly 31% of them. 15% to 18% of the sample rests with the top ten.

About this clonotype itself: Its recognized antigen is unknown. One base away lies a much larger clone, so this may be a sequencing read error.

Sequencing used blood. The source of this sequence is a woman aged 80 or older in good health. The V gene is TRBV7-2 and the J gene is TRBJ2-1; the D gene could be either TRBD1 or TRBD2, each agreeing at 5 bases. The CDR3 has the sequence CASSPDGTAYNEQFF. The DNA sequence follows: TGTGCCAGCAGCCCAGACGGGACCGCTTACAATGAGCAGTTCTTC.